The clone carrying this T cell receptor (beta chain) has just a few counts. What it binds is not known. This record comes from a study of cytomegalovirus exposure and HLA in healthy donors. Findings and limits, study-wide: Several of the most significant clusters appeared linked to common viral pathogens, based on a later analysis.

Primers: 60 Vbeta forward and 13 Jbeta reverse. Sequenced by immunoSEQ multiplex PCR; TCRdb stores in-frame clones only, minus some. The table records 180,000 or so clones, roughly 90% of them present only once. Germline assignment: CDR1 SGDLS and CDR2 YYNGEE. CDR3 length: 16 residues. Trimming cost V 4 bases and J 5 bases, with 18 bases left between them. This chain connects TRBV9 to TRBJ2-2; D may be TRBD2 (6 bases). The sequence came from a woman in her 30s in good health and CMV-seronegative. The sequenced material came from PBMCs. CDR3 nucleotide sequence: TGTGCCAGCAGCACCCCTTCCCTGGAGGGAACCGGGGAGCTGTTTTTT. Encoded protein: CASSTPSLEGTGELFF.